The clone carrying this T cell receptor (beta chain) showed up just once. The antigen is undetermined. This sample stems from a study of vaccination effects on CD4 cells after COVID-19. Findings and caveats of the study: Clonal contraction was marked in infection- and vaccine-induced clones late after vaccination. Healthy vaccine recipients' vaccine-induced clones were almost all SARS-CoV-2 mono-reactive.

Ahead of sequencing, the ViraFEST assay grew antigen-specific CD4+ T cells using viral peptide pools. Having been cultured for 9 to 11 days, the cells underwent CD4+ T cell isolation. Previously uninfected by SARS-CoV-2, the vaccine recipients also showed negative nucleocapsid antibodies. Cultures received IL-2 medium that replaced half the medium on days 3 and 7. Method: immunoSEQ multiplex PCR; TCRdb's copy keeps in-frame clones and lacks some. The top ten clones hold around 25% of a sample with 30,000 to 35,000 clones, more than 70% of them seen once. This clonotype originated in a human donor who received a COVID-19 vaccine. The starting material was CD4+ T cells from PBMCs cultured with HCoV-OC43 spike peptides, obtained before COVID-19 vaccination. As for subset: HCoV-OC43 spike overlapping peptide pool stimulation.

CDR3 nucleotides: TGTGCCAGCAGCCAAGATCTCAGTCTGGGGAACACTGAAGCTTTCTTT. Its translation is CASSQDLSLGNTEAFF. The rearrangement joins TRBV14 to TRBJ1-1, with D hard to call. The ends were cut back, 0 bases at V and 1 base at J, with 12 bases in the middle. The CDR3 has 16 amino acids. The germline V gene encodes CDR1 SGHDN and CDR2 FVKESK. Filled out from reference TRBV14 and TRBJ1-1, the complete variable domain reads EAGVTQFPSHSVIEKGQTVTLRCDPISGHDNLYWYRRVMGKEIKFLLHFVKESKQDESGMPNNRFLAERTGGTYSTLKVQPAELEDSGVYFCASSQDLSLGNTEAFFGQGTRLTVV.